This T cell receptor beta chain came from a study of blood T cell repertoires in COVID-19. Participant ages covered 18 to 89 years across about 25 US areas. Participant-reported clinical history was the basis for cohort assignment. Clones were read by immunoSEQ multiplex PCR, and TCRdb kept only the in-frame ones, dropping some. Seen here are about 320,000 clones, about 89% observed once, and the top ten hold around 4.8%. The sample was PBMCs or T cells enriched from blood (not recorded which). This sequence was found in a man aged 55 to 69 who had recovered from COVID-19.

The CDR3 nucleotides are TGTGCCAGCAGCTTAGGACGGGACAGGATCTTCGAAAAACTGTTTTTT. Encoded protein: CASSLGRDRIFEKLFF. The J gene is TRBJ1-4, the V gene TRBV7-9, with TRBD1 identical over 8 bases. With 1 base clipped from V and 8 bases from J, the junction kept 9 bases outside the gene matches. CDR1 and CDR2 (germline): SEHNR, FQNEAQ (reference sequence). There are 16 residues in the CDR3.